This TCR beta chain stems from a study of human T cells and chemical hapten exposure. About the research overall: TCR yield per sample varied, mainly due to pooled library volumes.

For this clonotype: The antigen is undetermined.

A single record per CDR3 protein comes from TCRdb applying MiXCR to the RACE reads. The table has 280,000 or so distinct CDR3 sequences, roughly 8% seen once; the top ten hold 1.2%. Study-wide results and limits: Expanded TCRs grouped into significantly more large CDR3 similarity clusters than controls produced. All donors were alopecia patients, so their immunity may differ from that of healthy people.

The time point here: pre-sensitization, week 0. Regarding treatment: therapeutic diphenylcyclopropenone sensitization with weekly scalp DPC. The CDR3 has 16 amino acids. V lost 3 bases and J 0 bases, leaving 9 bases between the germline ends. The specimen comprised whole blood, sampled in connection with sensitization to the hapten diphenylcyclopropenone (DPC). This receptor was obtained from a man between 18 and 35 years old with alopecia areata. Some clones in this sample may be carry-over from other donors' samples. The chain employs TRBV12-3 or TRBV12-4 and TRBJ2-6; maybe TRBD2 (5 bases). The CDR3 here is CASSFGLDSGANVLTF. The CDR3 region has the DNA TGTGCCAGCAGTTTCGGACTGGACTCTGGGGCCAACGTCCTGACTTTC.